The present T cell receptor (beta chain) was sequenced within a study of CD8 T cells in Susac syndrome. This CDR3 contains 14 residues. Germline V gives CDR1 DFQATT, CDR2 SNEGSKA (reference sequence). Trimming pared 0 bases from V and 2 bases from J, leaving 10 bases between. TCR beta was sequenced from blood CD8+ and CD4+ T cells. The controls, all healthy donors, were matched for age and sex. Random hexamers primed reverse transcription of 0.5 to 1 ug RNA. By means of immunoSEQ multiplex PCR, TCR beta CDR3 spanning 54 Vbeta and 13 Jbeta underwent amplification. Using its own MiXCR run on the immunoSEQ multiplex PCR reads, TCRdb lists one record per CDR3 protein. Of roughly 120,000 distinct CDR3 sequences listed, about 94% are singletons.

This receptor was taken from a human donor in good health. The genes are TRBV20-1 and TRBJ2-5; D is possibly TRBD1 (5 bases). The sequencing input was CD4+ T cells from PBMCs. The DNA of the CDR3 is TGCAGTGCTAGAGATTGGACAATTCAAGAGACCCAGTACTTC. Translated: CSARDWTIQETQYF.